The 24 T cell receptor beta chains reported below all come from one sample, sequenced in a study of blood T cell repertoires in COVID-19. This table comes from immunoSEQ multiplex PCR, and its TCRdb copy is limited to in-frame clones, with some not included. There are some 150,000 clones in the sample; more than 80% occur only once, and approximately 2.9% lies in the top ten. The material sequenced was peripheral blood. The receptor set was obtained from a man in his fifties or sixties with acute or convalescent COVID-19.

The sample holds a few counts of this clone. The CDR3 region has the DNA TGTGCCAGCGCAGGGGGCGCGGGCGCTGAAGCTTTCTTT. This translates into CASAGGAGAEAFF. This sequence joins TRBV18 and TRBJ1-1; 8 bases match TRBD1. Germline CDR1 reads KGHSH; CDR2 reads LQKENI. V dropped 8 bases and J dropped 6; count of bases not matched to a gene: 8. The CDR3 totals 13 residues.

V gene TRBV12-3 or TRBV12-4 combines with J gene TRBJ1-2; TRBD1 agrees at 8 bases. The CDR3 is made up of 13 amino acids. The trim removed 6 bases at V and 3 bases at J, leaving 3 bases unmatched. CDR3 amino acids: CASRRTGYYGYTF. Written as DNA, the CDR3 is TGTGCCAGCAGGAGGACAGGGTACTATGGCTACACCTTC.

This chain connects TRBV12-3 or TRBV12-4 to TRBJ1-1; TRBD1 matches 9 bases. With 5 bases clipped from V and 7 bases from J, the junction kept 5 bases outside the gene matches. This CDR3 has 13 amino acids. The CDR3 region has the DNA TGTGCCAGCAGTCTGGGACAGGGTGGTGAAGCTTTCTTT. Its translation is CASSLGQGGEAFF.

The CDR3 loop reads CASWTGISSGANVLTF. The CDR3 nucleotides read TGTGCCAGCTGGACAGGGATAAGCTCTGGGGCCAACGTCCTGACTTTC. This chain connects TRBV19 to TRBJ2-6; 8 bases agree with TRBD1. CDR3 length: 16 residues. V shed 9 bases and J 0 bases; nucleotides not matched to a gene: 7. The germline gives CDR1 LNHDA, CDR2 SQIVND (reference sequence).

The V call is TRBV18, the J call TRBJ1-5; TRBD1 might be the D (6 bases). The CDR3 covers 14 residues. V lost 5 bases and J lost 4, with 12 bases in between. Germline V gene data show CDR1 as KGHSH and CDR2 as LQKENI. CDR3: CASSTGTSNQPQHF. In DNA, the CDR3 is TGTGCCAGCTCAACCGGGACATCTAATCAGCCCCAGCATTTT.

The gene calls are TRBV5-6 and TRBJ1-5; D call uncertain. Germline assignment: CDR1 SGHDT and CDR2 YYEEEE. Trimming removed 4 bases at V and 7 bases at J, with 12 bases between. This CDR3 is 13 amino acids long. The chain's CDR3 is CASSLPGGQPQHF. CDR3 DNA: TGTGCCAGCAGCCTCCCTGGAGGCCAGCCCCAGCATTTT.

The J gene is TRBJ1-6, the V gene TRBV12-2; whether TRBD1, the table's D call, matches the DNA was not checked. TRBV12-2 is marked as a pseudogene. The CDR3 extends over 21 amino acids. In DNA, the CDR3 is TGTGCAAGTCGCTTACGAGATCCGGGACAGGGGGCCTACCCCTATAATTCACCCCTCCACTTT. Its translation is CASRLRDPGQGAYPYNSPLHF.

The chain employs TRBV5-4 and TRBJ2-7, with a weak D call TRBD1 (6 bases). The CDR3 sequence is 14 residues long. Trimming removed 3 bases at V and 7 bases at J, with 17 bases between. The germline CDR1 and CDR2 sequences are SGHNT and YYREEE (reference sequence). CDR3 in DNA: TGTGCCAGCAGCTCATCCCAGGGGAGAGGGGAGCAGTACTTC. This translates into CASSSSQGRGEQYF.

The V gene is TRBV19, the J gene TRBJ2-4, with D maybe TRBD1 (5 bases). Trimming took off 7 bases at V and 5 bases at J, with 12 bases between the two ends. Germline V CDR1 and CDR2: LNHDA, SQIVND (reference sequence). This CDR3 contains 13 residues. The CDR3 loop reads CASTHSTENIQYF. CDR3 sequence (DNA): TGTGCCAGTACGCACTCGACAGAAAACATTCAGTACTTC.

The rearrangement links TRBV5-1 to TRBJ1-2, with D perhaps TRBD1 (6 bases). The CDR3 has 14 residues. V lost 1 base, J lost 7 bases, and 14 bases lay in between. Germline CDR1 and CDR2: SGHRS and YFSETQ. The CDR3 reads CASSLPSTGSGYTF. The CDR3 bases are TGCGCCAGCAGCTTGCCATCAACAGGGTCTGGCTACACCTTC.

The V gene is TRBV29-1, the J gene TRBJ1-2; a possible D gene is TRBD1 (6 bases). The V end was cut by 0 bases, the J end by 7 bases, with 21 bases between. The CDR3 runs 16 residues. Per the germline V gene, CDR1 is SQVTM and CDR2 is ANQGSEA. The CDR3 here is CSVEEPGGGLVGGYTF. DNA for the CDR3: TGCAGCGTTGAAGAGCCGGGAGGGGGATTGGTTGGTGGCTACACCTTC.

This chain connects TRBV19 to TRBJ1-6, with TRBD1 identical over 8 bases. Germline loops: CDR1 LNHDA, CDR2 SQIVND (reference sequence). The V and J ends lost 2 bases and 9 bases, in that order; junction bases with no gene match: 3. CDR3 length: 14 amino acids. The CDR3, as DNA: TGTGCCAGTAGTATACCGGACAGGGTTTCACCCCTCCACTTT. Its protein is CASSIPDRVSPLHF.

This chain links TRBV7-9 with TRBJ2-3; 13 bases line up with TRBD2. This CDR3 comprises 17 residues. Germline V CDR1 and CDR2: SEHNR, FQNEAQ (reference sequence). V lost 5 bases to trimming and J lost 0 bases; unmatched junction nucleotides: 5. For the CDR3, the DNA is TGTGCCAGCAGCACTGGGACTAGCGGGGAGAGCACAGATACGCAGTATTTT. Its protein is CASSTGTSGESTDTQYF.

This clone appeared a single time. This chain connects TRBV19 to TRBJ1-1, with 8 bases that match TRBD1. There are 14 residues in the CDR3. J was trimmed by 5 bases and V by 6 bases; bases with no gene match: 8. Germline CDR1 LNHDA, CDR2 SQIVND (reference sequence). The CDR3 DNA reads TGTGCCAGTAGACTTACAGGGGGAGTAACTGAAGCTTTCTTT. Translation: CASRLTGGVTEAFF.

The rearrangement joins TRBV5-1 to TRBJ1-1; 7 bases fit TRBD1. Trimming cost V 4 bases and J 4 bases; bases outside gene matches: 10. The germline gives CDR1 SGHRS, CDR2 YFSETQ. The CDR3 has 15 residues. The CDR3 loop reads CASSIRQGGGTEAFF. DNA for the CDR3: TGCGCCAGCAGCATCCGACAGGGTGGCGGCACTGAAGCTTTCTTT.

This rearrangement joins TRBV4-2 to TRBJ2-1; unclear D gene. The germline gives CDR1 LGHNA, CDR2 YNFKEQ. The CDR3 totals 18 residues. V lost 5 bases, J lost 0 bases, and 20 bases lay in between. CDR3 region: CASSSPLSVIRSYNEQFF. CDR3 nucleotide sequence: TGTGCCAGCAGCTCTCCCCTGAGCGTTATACGCTCCTACAATGAGCAGTTCTTC.

This chain links TRBV7-2 with TRBJ2-1; a weak D match, TRBD1 (6 bases). Germline CDR1 reads SGHTA; CDR2 reads FQGNSA. Trimming cost V 3 bases and J 3 bases, with 9 bases left between them. CDR3 length: 14 amino acids. The CDR3 loop is CASSFPGVYNEQFF. In DNA, the CDR3 is TGTGCCAGCAGCTTTCCAGGGGTCTACAATGAGCAGTTCTTC.

The chain carries TRBV24-1 and TRBJ1-5; the D is unclear. The CDR3 has 14 amino acids. The germline CDR1 and CDR2 sequences are KGHDR and SFDVKD. Trimming shortened V by 4 bases and J by 3 bases, and 9 bases separated the two germline ends. CDR3 protein: CATSEAQTNQPQHF. The CDR3 coding sequence is TGTGCCACCAGTGAAGCACAGACCAATCAGCCCCAGCATTTT.

The chain links TRBV5-8 to TRBJ2-3; possibly TRBD1 for D (6 bases). V was clipped by 0 bases and J by 3 bases, with 11 bases between them. Germline-derived CDR1 and CDR2 are SGHTS and YDEGEE. This CDR3 contains 15 residues. CDR3 nucleotides: TGTGCCAGCAGCTTGGAACAGGGAAGGACAGATACGCAGTATTTT. It specifies CASSLEQGRTDTQYF.

This clone has only a few counts. The rearrangement joins TRBV18 to TRBJ1-5; D perhaps matches TRBD1 (5 bases). Germline CDR1 is KGHSH and CDR2 is LQKENI. V lost 5 bases and J 6 bases, leaving 8 bases between the germline ends. The CDR3 is 12 amino acids. The CDR3 coding sequence is TGTGCCAGCTCAAAACAGGCTCAGCCCCAGCATTTT. Amino acids: CASSKQAQPQHF.

The rearrangement joins TRBV10-3 to TRBJ1-2; D is unclear. In germline, CDR1 is ENHRY, CDR2 SYGVKD. Trimming stripped 0 bases from V and 7 bases from J, with 12 bases between. This CDR3 is 14 amino acids long. CDR3 region: CAISESAQSSGYTF. CDR3 nucleotide sequence: TGTGCCATCAGTGAGTCGGCTCAGTCCAGTGGCTACACCTTC.

This chain joins TRBV9 and TRBJ1-1; no firm D call. The CDR3 is 14 amino acids. Per the germline V gene, CDR1 is SGDLS and CDR2 is YYNGEE. The V end lost 0 bases, the J end lost 1 base, and 7 bases lay between the germline ends. The CDR3: CASSVDAGNTEAFF. The CDR3 region has the DNA TGTGCCAGCAGCGTAGACGCGGGGAACACTGAAGCTTTCTTT.

The chain's CDR3 is CASGGDSVGNYGYTF. The DNA for the CDR3 is TGTGCCAGCGGCGGGGACAGTGTGGGTAACTATGGCTACACCTTC. The chain recombines TRBV6-5 with TRBJ1-2; 7 nucleotides line up with TRBD1. With V trimmed by 8 bases and J by 1 base, 10 bases remained unmatched. This CDR3 comprises 15 residues. CDR1 and CDR2 (germline): MNHEY, SVGAGI.

The rearrangement joins TRBV18 to TRBJ1-1, with TRBD1 matching 7 bases. The CDR3 covers 15 residues. The V gene's germline CDR1 is KGHSH and CDR2 LQKENI. V was clipped by 3 bases and J by 1 base; unmatched bases: 5. DNA for the CDR3: TGTGCCAGCTCACCGGTCCGGGACAGGAACACTGAAGCTTTCTTT. Translating gives CASSPVRDRNTEAFF.